The clone carrying this T cell receptor beta chain was seen a few times. Its antigen is still unknown. This entry is derived from a study of T cells after yellow fever vaccination. Study-level findings and limits: Subsequent booster samples again held most clones from primary vaccination (nearly 98% CD4, about 90% CD8). The study found a weaker secondary response that peaked faster, day 5 versus 15. FACS-sorted repertoires could contain abundant clonotypes contaminating from the bulk population. Clonotypes appearing in both CD4 and CD8 compartments existed, and their share was small.

TCRdb ran MiXCR on the 5' RACE reads and lists one entry per CDR3 protein. In the table there are about 630,000 distinct CDR3 sequences, 9% to 15% of which are singletons. The CDR3 consists of 15 residues. V lost 5 bases and J lost 8; bases outside the gene matches: 9. CDR1 and CDR2 from the germline V gene are MNHNS and SASEGT. The TCR originated in a man aged 25 to 40 who received the YFV17D yellow fever vaccine. This chain connects TRBV6-1 to TRBJ2-1; 10 bases align to TRBD2. Sequenced material: PBMCs, taken on the day of the yellow fever booster vaccination. DNA of the CDR3: TGTGCCAGCAGTAAGCGGGAGGGCCGATGGCATGAGCAGTTCTTC. Translating it yields CASSKREGRWHEQFF.